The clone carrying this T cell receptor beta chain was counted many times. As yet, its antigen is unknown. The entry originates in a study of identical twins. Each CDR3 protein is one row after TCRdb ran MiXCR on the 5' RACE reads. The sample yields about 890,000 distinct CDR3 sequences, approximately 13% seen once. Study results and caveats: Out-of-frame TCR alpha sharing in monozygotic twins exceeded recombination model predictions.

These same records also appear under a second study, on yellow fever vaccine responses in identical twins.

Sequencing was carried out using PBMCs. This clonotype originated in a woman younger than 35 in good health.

The CDR3 loop is CATSRVGGAGNTIYF. CDR3 nucleotide sequence: TGTGCCACCAGCAGAGTTGGGGGGGCTGGAAACACCATATATTTT. V usage is TRBV15 and J usage is TRBJ1-3; tentatively, D is TRBD1 (5 bases). The germline CDR1 and CDR2 sequences are LNHNV and YYDKDF (reference sequence). The CDR3 runs to 15 residues. Trimming pared 1 base from V and 2 bases from J, leaving 9 bases between.